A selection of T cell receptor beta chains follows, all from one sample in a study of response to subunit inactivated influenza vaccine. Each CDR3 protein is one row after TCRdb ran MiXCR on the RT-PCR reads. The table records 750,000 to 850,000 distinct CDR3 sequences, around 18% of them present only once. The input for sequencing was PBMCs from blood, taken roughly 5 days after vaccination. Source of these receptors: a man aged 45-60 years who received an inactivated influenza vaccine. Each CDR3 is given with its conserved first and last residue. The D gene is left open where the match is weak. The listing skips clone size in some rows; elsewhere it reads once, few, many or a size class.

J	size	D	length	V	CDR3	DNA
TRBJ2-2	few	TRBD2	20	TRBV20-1	CSARARREGTRPANTGELFF	TGCAGTGCTAGAGCCCGGAGGGAGGGGACGAGACCTGCGAACACCGGGGAGCTGTTTTTT
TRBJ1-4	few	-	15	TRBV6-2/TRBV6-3	CATSPQGFTRRKLFF	TGTGCCACCAGTCCTCAAGGATTCACGCGGAGGAAACTGTTTTTT
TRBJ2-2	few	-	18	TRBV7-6	CASSLGTGTGPLYGELFF	TGTGCCAGCAGCTTAGGGACCGGCACAGGGCCTCTATACGGGGAGCTGTTTTTT
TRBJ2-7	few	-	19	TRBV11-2	CASSLTLSSGPTFSYEQYF	TGTGCCAGCAGCTTAACCTTGTCCAGCGGGCCCACCTTCTCCTACGAGCAGTACTTC
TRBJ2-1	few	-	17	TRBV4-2	CASSPPGLADWAHEQFF	TGTGCCAGCAGTCCACCGGGACTCGCCGACTGGGCACATGAGCAGTTCTTC
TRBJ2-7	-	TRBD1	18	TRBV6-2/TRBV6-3	CASSYPPLDRGTPYEQYF	TGTGCCAGCAGTTACCCCCCCTTGGACAGGGGTACACCCTACGAGCAGTACTTC
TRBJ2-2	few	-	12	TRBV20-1	CSARVTTGELFF	TGCAGTGCTAGAGTTACGACCGGGGAGCTGTTTTTT
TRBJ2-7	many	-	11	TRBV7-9	CASSQEGEQYF	TGTGCCAGCAGCCAGGAGGGCGAGCAGTACTTC
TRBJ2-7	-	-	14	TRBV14	CASSQGGGVYEQYF	TGTGCCAGCAGCCAAGGAGGTGGGGTTTACGAGCAGTACTTC
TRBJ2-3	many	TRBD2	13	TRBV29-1	CSVSSGSTDTQYF	TGCAGCGTCTCTAGCGGTAGCACAGATACGCAGTATTTT
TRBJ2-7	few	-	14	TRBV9	CASSQWGTSYEQYF	TGTGCCAGCAGCCAATGGGGGACCTCCTACGAGCAGTACTTC
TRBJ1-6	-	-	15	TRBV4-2	CASSQVTGENSPLHF	TGTGCCAGCAGCCAAGTGACCGGGGAGAATTCACCCCTCCACTTT
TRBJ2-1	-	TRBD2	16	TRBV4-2	CASSQDRTSGGSDTFF	TGTGCCAGCAGCCAAGATCGAACTAGCGGGGGGTCGGACACGTTCTTC
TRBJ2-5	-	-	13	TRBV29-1	CSARGSLPETQYF	TGCAGCGCCCGAGGGAGCCTGCCGGAGACCCAGTACTTC
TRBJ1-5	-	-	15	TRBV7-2	CASSETGIANQPQHF	TGTGCCAGCAGCGAAACAGGGATTGCAAATCAGCCCCAGCATTTT
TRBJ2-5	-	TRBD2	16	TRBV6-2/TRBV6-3	CASSPGTSSGQETQYF	TGTGCCAGCAGCCCCGGGACTAGCTCGGGTCAAGAGACCCAGTACTTC
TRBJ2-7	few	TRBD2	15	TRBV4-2	CASSHRLAGLYEQYF	TGTGCCAGCAGCCACAGACTAGCGGGTCTCTACGAGCAGTACTTC
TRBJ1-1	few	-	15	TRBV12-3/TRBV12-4	CASKARRLTEAEAFF	TGTGCCAGCAAGGCCAGAAGGCTCACGGAGGCTGAAGCTTTCTTT
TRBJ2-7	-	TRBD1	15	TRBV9	CASSVDGTDSYEQYF	TGTGCCAGCAGCGTAGACGGGACAGACTCCTACGAGCAGTACTTC
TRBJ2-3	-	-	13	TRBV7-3	CASSLMGGDTQYF	TGTGCCAGCAGCTTAATGGGCGGGGATACGCAGTATTTT
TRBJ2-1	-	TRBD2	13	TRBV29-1	CSVDAGGRDEQFF	TGCAGCGTTGACGCGGGAGGGCGGGATGAGCAGTTCTTC
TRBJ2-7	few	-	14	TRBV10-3	CAISLGRAEGEQYF	TGTGCCATCTCTCTCGGCAGGGCAGAGGGTGAGCAGTACTTC
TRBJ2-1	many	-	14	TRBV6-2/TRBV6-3	CATKGGYRGVEQFF	TGTGCCACCAAGGGGGGATACCGGGGGGTTGAGCAGTTCTTC
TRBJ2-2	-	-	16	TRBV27	CASTSMGKRLTGELFF	TGTGCCAGCACATCTATGGGGAAAAGGTTGACCGGGGAGCTGTTTTTT
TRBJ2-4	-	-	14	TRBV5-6	CASTKGVAKNIQYF	TGTGCCAGCACCAAGGGGGTAGCCAAAAACATTCAGTACTTC
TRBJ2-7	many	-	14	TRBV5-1	CASSLDSRAGEQYF	TGCGCCAGCAGCTTGGACAGCCGGGCCGGAGAGCAGTACTTC
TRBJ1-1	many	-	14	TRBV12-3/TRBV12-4	CASRGSGDRAEAFF	TGTGCCAGCAGGGGGTCAGGGGATAGGGCTGAAGCTTTCTTT
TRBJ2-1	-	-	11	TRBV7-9	CASRGGLEQFF	TGTGCCAGCCGCGGAGGGCTAGAGCAGTTCTTC
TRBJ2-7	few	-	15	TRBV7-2	CASSPWLGAGYEQYF	TGTGCCAGCAGCCCTTGGCTGGGGGCAGGATACGAGCAGTACTTC
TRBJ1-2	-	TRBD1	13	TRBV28	CASSLEGQGGYTF	TGTGCCAGCAGTTTAGAAGGACAGGGTGGCTACACCTTC
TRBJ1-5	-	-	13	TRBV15	CATRPSLNQPQHF	TGTGCCACCAGGCCCAGCCTCAATCAGCCCCAGCATTTT
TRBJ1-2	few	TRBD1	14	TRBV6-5	CASSTRTGHYGYTF	TGTGCCAGCAGTACTAGGACAGGGCACTATGGCTACACCTTC
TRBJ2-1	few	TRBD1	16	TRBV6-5	CASSYSTGGSYNEQFF	TGTGCCAGCAGTTACTCGACAGGGGGGTCCTACAATGAGCAGTTCTTC
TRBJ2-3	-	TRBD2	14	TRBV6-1	CASAIAGEHYTQYF	TGTGCCAGTGCCATAGCGGGGGAGCACTATACGCAGTATTTT
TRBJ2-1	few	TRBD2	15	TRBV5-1	CASSLVQREYREQFF	TGCGCCAGCAGCTTGGTTCAGCGGGAGTATCGTGAGCAGTTCTTC
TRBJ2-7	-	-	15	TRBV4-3	CASSQEWGETYEQYF	TGCGCCAGCAGCCAAGAGTGGGGGGAGACCTACGAGCAGTACTTC
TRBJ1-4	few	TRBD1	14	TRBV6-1	CASSHRGRNEKLFF	TGTGCCAGCAGCCACAGGGGGAGGAATGAAAAACTGTTTTTT
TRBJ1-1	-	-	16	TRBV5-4	CASSLGRGGINTEAFF	TGTGCCAGCAGCTTGGGCCGCGGGGGGATTAACACTGAAGCTTTCTTT
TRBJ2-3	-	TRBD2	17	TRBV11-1	CASSSSGGSASTDTQYF	TGTGCCAGCAGCTCTAGCGGGGGGTCCGCTAGCACAGATACGCAGTATTTT
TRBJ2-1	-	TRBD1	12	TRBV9	CASRETGDRQFF	TGTGCCAGCAGGGAAACAGGGGACCGTCAGTTCTTC
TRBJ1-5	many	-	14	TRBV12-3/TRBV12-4	CASSLAGRVQPQHF	TGTGCCAGCAGTTTGGCAGGACGGGTTCAGCCCCAGCATTTT
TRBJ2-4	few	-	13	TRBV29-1	CSVYRQGGNIQYF	TGCAGCGTTTATCGCCAGGGAGGAAACATTCAGTACTTC
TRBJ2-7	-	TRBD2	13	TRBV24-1	CATSDSVAGEQYF	TGTGCCACCAGTGATTCAGTAGCGGGCGAGCAGTACTTC
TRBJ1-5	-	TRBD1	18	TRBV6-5	CASSYPGSRQGARQPQHF	TGTGCCAGCAGTTACCCCGGGTCGCGACAGGGGGCTAGACAGCCCCAGCATTTT
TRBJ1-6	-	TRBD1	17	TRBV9	CASSVGGTGAPNSPLHF	TGTGCCAGCAGCGTAGGGGGGACAGGGGCCCCTAATTCACCCCTCCACTTT
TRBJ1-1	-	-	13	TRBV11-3	CASSFGVTTEAFF	TGTGCCAGCAGCTTTGGGGTTACCACTGAAGCTTTCTTT
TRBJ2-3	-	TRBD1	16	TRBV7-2	CASSTFTTGVWDTQYF	TGTGCCAGCAGCACTTTCACGACAGGGGTTTGGGATACGCAGTATTTT
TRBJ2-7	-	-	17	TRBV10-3	CAISDLLNRDTSYEQYF	TGTGCCATCAGTGACTTACTTAACCGGGACACCTCCTACGAGCAGTACTTC